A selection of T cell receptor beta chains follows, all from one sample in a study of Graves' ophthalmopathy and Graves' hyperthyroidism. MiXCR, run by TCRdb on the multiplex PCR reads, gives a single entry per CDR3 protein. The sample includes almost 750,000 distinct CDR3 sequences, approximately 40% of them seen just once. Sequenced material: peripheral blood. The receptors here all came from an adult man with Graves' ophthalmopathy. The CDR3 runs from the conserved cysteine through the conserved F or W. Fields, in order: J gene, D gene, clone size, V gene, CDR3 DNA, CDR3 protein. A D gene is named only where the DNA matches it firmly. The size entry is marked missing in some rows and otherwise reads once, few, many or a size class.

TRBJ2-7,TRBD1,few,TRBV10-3,TGTGCCAGCAGTTACGGAACAGGGGTTGCCGAGCAGTACTTC,CASSYGTGVAEQYF
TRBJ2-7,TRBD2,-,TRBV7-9,TGTGCCAGCAGCCAGGCCCTGGGGACTAGCGGACGCACGTCAACCTACGAGCAGTACTTC,CASSQALGTSGRTSTYEQYF
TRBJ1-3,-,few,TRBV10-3,TGTGCCATCAGTAGACAGGTATTTTCTGGAAACACCATATATTTT,CAISRQVFSGNTIYF
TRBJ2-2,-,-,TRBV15,TGTGCCACCAGCAGAGGGACAGCCACCGGGGAGCTGTTTTTT,CATSRGTATGELFF
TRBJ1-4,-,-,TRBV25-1,TGTGCCAGCAGCTTGATGGTTAAGGAAAAACTGTTTTTT,CASSLMVKEKLFF
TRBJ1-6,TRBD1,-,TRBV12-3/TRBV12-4,TGTGCCAGCAGTACGCGCCGACAGGGTCCCCTCCACTTT,CASSTRRQGPLHF
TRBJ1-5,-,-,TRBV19,TGTGCCAGTAGGGCCTCGGGACAGCCCCAGCATTTT,CASRASGQPQHF
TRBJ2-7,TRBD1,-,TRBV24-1,TGTGCCACCAGTGCCCAAAGACAGGGGACCAACGAGCAGTACTTC,CATSAQRQGTNEQYF
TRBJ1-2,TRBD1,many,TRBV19,TGTGCCAGTCTGGGACAGATCAACTATGGCTACACCTTC,CASLGQINYGYTF
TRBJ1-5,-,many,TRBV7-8,TGTGCCAGCAGCTACCTCAGGGCGCGCGATCAGCCCCAGCATTTT,CASSYLRARDQPQHF
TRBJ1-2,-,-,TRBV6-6,TGTGCCAGCAGTTACTCTCGCACGTATGGCTACACCTTC,CASSYSRTYGYTF
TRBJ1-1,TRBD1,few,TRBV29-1,TGCAGTTCCGGGACAGGGGAAACTGAAGCTTTCTTT,CSSGTGETEAFF
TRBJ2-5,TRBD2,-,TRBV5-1,TGCGCCAGCAGGGAATCTGCGGGAGGGCAAGAGACCCAGTACTTC,CASRESAGGQETQYF
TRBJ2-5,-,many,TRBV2,TGTGCCAGCAACCTGATGGTGGGAGACCAGTACTTC,CASNLMVGDQYF
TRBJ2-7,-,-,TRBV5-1,TGCGCCAGCAGCTTTGCTAGTTCTTTTACGGAGCAGTACTTC,CASSFASSFTEQYF
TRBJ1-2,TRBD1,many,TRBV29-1,TGCAGCGTTGAACAGACAGGGTTCGGTGGCTACACCTTC,CSVEQTGFGGYTF
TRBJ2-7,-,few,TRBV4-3,TGCGCCAGCAGCTTCGGGCGGCAGGGGTCCTACGAGCAGTACTTC,CASSFGRQGSYEQYF
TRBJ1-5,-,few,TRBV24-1,TGTGCCAGCAGTCCCAGGGGCGCAGGTCAGCCCCAGCATTTT,CASSPRGAGQPQHF
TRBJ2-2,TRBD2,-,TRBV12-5,TGTGCTAGTGGTTTGATCTCCGCGGGAGCCACCGGGGAGCTGTTTTTT,CASGLISAGATGELFF
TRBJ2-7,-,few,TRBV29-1,TGCAGCGCCACCGGGACTGTAACCGGGGAGCAGTACTTC,CSATGTVTGEQYF
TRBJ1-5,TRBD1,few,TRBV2,TGTGCCAGCTCCACCTGGGGGACAGGCCTACTGCCCCAGCATTTT,CASSTWGTGLLPQHF
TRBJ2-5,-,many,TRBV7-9,TGTGCCAGCAGCGCTAGCTCAGGGACAGAGACCCAGTACTTC,CASSASSGTETQYF
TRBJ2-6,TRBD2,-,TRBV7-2,TGTGCCAGCAACCAAGGGACTAGCGGGAGGGCCTCTGGGGCCAACGTCCTGACTTTC,CASNQGTSGRASGANVLTF
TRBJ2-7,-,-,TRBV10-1,TGCGCCAGCAGTCGGGACGGAGACTCCTACGAGCAGTACTTC,CASSRDGDSYEQYF
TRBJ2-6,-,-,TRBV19,TGTGCCAGCAGTTTCCACGATCCCTCTGGGGCCAACGTCCTGACTTTC,CASSFHDPSGANVLTF
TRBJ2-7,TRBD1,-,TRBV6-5,TGTGCCAGCACCAGGACAGGTGTCCGCGAGCAGTACTTC,CASTRTGVREQYF
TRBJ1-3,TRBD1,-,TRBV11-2,TGTGCCAGCAGTTTTAGGGACAGGAAAAACACCATATATTTT,CASSFRDRKNTIYF
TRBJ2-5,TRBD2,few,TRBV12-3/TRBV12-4,TGTGCCAGCAGTTGGGGGGAGGGAGAGACCCAGTACTTC,CASSWGEGETQYF
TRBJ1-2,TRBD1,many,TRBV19,TGTGCCAGCCAGGGACAGGGGTTTTCAGGCTACACCTTC,CASQGQGFSGYTF
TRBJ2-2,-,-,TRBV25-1,TGTGCCAGCAGTCGGACATGGCGGAACACCGGGGAGCTGTTTTTT,CASSRTWRNTGELFF
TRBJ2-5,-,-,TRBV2,TGTGCCAGCAGAGCCCGGGTTTACGAGACCCAGTACTTC,CASRARVYETQYF
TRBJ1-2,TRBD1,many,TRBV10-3,TGTGCCATCAGTGAAGGACAGGGAAACTATGGCTACACCTTC,CAISEGQGNYGYTF
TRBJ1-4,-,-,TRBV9,TGTGCCAGCAGCCCCTGGGGGGCCCTTAATGAAAAACTGTTTTTT,CASSPWGALNEKLFF
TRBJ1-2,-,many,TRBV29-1,TGCAGCGTTGACCAGGGCGGCTATGGCTACACCTTC,CSVDQGGYGYTF
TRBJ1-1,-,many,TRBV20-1,TGCAGTGCCACGGACAGCCAGAACACTGAAGCTTTCTTT,CSATDSQNTEAFF
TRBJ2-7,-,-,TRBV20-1,TGCAGTGCTAGAGATCCGGGGGCGAGAGAGCAGTACTTC,CSARDPGAREQYF
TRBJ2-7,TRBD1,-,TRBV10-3,TGTGCCAGCAGACTCAGACGGGACAGCTCCTACGAGCAGTACTTC,CASRLRRDSSYEQYF
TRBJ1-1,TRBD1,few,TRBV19,TGTGCCAGTAGCAACAGGGGCGGGCGGGGAACTGAAGCTTTCTTT,CASSNRGGRGTEAFF
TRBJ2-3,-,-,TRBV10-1,TGCGCCAGCAGTGAATCGCGGGGCCTCACAGATACGCAGTATTTT,CASSESRGLTDTQYF
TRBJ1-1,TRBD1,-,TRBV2,TGTGCCAGCAGTCCACACAGGGGGACGTGGACTGAAGCTTTCTTT,CASSPHRGTWTEAFF